This T cell receptor (beta chain) was profiled in a study of human CD8 memory T cell subsets. TCR beta was sequenced from UMI-tagged 5' RACE libraries. TCRdb reprocessed the 5' RACE reads and stores each CDR3 protein as one record, lacking DNA. The sample totals 9,500 to 15,000 distinct CDR3 sequences. Looked up from germline, CDR1 is ENHRY and CDR2 is SYGVKD. The CDR3 consists of 19 residues. The V gene is TRBV10-3, the J gene TRBJ2-2; TCRdb picks TRBD2, but there is no DNA to check that call. The receptor's source is a human donor in good health. The sample taken for sequencing was CD8+ T cells from PBMCs. The CDR3 spells CAISDPLAGGPANTGELFF.